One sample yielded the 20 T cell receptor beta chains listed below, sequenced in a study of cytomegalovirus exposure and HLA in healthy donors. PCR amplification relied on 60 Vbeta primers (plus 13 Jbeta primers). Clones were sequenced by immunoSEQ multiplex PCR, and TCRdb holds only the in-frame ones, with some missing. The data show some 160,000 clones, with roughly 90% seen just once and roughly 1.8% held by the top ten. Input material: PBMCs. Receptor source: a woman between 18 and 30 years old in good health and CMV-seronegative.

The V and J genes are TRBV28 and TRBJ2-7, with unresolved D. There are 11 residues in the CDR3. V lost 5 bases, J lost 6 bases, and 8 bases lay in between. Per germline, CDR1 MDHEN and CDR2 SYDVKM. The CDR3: CASSTRFEQYF. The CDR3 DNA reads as TGTGCCAGCAGTACCAGGTTCGAGCAGTACTTC.

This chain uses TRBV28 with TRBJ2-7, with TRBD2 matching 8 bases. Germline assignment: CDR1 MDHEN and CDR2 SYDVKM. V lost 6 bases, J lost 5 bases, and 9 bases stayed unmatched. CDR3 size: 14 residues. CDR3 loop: CASSSAGVIHEQYF. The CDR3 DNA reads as TGTGCCAGCAGCTCAGCGGGGGTAATCCACGAGCAGTACTTC.

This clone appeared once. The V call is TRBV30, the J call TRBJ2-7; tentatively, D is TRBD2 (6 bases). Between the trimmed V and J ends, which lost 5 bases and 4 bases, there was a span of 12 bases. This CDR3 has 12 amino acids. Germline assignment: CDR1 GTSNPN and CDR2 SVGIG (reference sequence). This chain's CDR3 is CAWEMGGYEQYF. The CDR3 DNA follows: TGTGCCTGGGAAATGGGAGGATACGAGCAGTACTTC.

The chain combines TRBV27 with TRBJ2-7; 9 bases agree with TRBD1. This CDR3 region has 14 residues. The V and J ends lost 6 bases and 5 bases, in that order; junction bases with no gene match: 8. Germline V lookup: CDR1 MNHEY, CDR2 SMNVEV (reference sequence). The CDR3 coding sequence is TGTGCCAGCAGGCCCGGACAGGGGCTAAACGAGCAGTACTTC. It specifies CASRPGQGLNEQYF.

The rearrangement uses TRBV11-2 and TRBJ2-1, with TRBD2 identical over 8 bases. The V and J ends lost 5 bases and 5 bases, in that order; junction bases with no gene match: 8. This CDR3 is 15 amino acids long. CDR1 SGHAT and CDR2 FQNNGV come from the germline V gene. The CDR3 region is CASSPGGATDNEQFF. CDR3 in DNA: TGTGCCAGCAGCCCCGGGGGGGCGACCGACAATGAGCAGTTCTTC.

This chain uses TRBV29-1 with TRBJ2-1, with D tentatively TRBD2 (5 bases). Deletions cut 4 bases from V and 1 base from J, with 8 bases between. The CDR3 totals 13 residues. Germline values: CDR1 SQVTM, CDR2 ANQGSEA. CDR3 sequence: CSVAPGSYNEQFF. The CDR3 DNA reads TGCAGCGTTGCCCCGGGATCCTACAATGAGCAGTTCTTC.

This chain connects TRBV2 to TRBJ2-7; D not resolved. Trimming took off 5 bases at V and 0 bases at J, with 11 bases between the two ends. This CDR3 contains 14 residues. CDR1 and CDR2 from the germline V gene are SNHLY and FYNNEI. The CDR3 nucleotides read TGTGCCAGCAGTTCTAGACGGAGCTCCTACGAGCAGTACTTC. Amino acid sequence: CASSSRRSSYEQYF. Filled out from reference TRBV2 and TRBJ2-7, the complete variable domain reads EPEVTQTPSHQVTQMGQEVILRCVPISNHLYFYWYRQILGQKVEFLVSFYNNEISEKSEIFDDQFSVERPDGSNFTLKIRSTKLEDSAMYFCASSSRRSSYEQYFGPGTRLTVT.

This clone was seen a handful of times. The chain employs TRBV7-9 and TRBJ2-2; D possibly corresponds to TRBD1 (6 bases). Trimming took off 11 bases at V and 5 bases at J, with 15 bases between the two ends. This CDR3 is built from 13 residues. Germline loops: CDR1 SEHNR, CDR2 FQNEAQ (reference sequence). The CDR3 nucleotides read TGTGCCGACCAGGGGTGGAGGACCGGGGAGCTGTTTTTT. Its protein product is CADQGWRTGELFF.

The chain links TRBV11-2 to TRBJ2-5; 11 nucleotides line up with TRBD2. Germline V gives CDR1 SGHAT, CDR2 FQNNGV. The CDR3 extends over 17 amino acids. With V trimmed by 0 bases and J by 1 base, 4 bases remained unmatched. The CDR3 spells CASSLESGTSGQETQYF. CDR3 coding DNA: TGTGCCAGCAGCTTAGAGTCTGGGACTAGCGGCCAAGAGACCCAGTACTTC.

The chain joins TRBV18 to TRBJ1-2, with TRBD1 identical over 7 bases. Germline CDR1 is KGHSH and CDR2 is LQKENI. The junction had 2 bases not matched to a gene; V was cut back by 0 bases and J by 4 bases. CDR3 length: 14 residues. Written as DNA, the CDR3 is TGTGCCAGCTCACCACCCGGACAGGCCTATGGCTACACCTTC. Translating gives CASSPPGQAYGYTF.

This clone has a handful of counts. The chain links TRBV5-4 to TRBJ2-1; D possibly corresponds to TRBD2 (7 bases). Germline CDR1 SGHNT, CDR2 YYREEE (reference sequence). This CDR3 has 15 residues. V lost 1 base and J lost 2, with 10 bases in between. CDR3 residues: CASSLRGRAYNEQFF. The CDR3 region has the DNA TGTGCCAGCAGCTTGAGGGGGAGGGCCTACAATGAGCAGTTCTTC.

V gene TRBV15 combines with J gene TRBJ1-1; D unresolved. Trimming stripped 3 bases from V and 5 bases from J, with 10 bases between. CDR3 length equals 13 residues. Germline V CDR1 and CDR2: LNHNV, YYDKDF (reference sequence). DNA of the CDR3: TGTGCCACCAGCAGGGTACCCAGGACTGAAGCTTTCTTT. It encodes CATSRVPRTEAFF.

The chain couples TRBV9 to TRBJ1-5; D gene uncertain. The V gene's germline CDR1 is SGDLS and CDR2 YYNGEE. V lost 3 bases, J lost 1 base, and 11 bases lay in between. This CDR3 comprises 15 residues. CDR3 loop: CASSENLGSNQPQHF. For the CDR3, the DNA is TGTGCCAGCAGCGAGAACCTCGGGAGCAATCAGCCCCAGCATTTT.

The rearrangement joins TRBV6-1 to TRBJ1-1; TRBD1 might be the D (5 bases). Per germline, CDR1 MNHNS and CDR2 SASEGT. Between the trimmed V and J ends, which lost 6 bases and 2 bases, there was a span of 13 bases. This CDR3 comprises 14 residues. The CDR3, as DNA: TGTGCCAGCAGCCTTGGGGCGGAAAACACTGAAGCTTTCTTT. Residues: CASSLGAENTEAFF.

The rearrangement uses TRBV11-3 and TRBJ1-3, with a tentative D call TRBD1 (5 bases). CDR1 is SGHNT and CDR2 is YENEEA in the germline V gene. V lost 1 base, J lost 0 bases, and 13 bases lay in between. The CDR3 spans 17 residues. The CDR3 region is CASSLAVDRPSGNTIYF. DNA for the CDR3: TGTGCCAGCAGCTTAGCCGTCGACAGACCCTCTGGAAACACCATATATTTT.

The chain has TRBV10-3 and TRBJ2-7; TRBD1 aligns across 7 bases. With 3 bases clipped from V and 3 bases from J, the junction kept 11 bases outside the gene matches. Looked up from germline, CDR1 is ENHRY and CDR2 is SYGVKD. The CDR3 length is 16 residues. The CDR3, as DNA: TGTGCCATCAGTGATTTTGATTCGGGACAGTTCTACGAGCAGTACTTC. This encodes CAISDFDSGQFYEQYF.

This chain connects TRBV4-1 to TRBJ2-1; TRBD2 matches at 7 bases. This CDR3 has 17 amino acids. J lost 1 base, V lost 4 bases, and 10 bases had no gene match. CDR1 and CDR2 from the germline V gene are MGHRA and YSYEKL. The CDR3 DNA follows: TGCGCCAGCAGCCGTCTTTTTTCAGCGGGATCCTACAATGAGCAGTTCTTC. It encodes CASSRLFSAGSYNEQFF.

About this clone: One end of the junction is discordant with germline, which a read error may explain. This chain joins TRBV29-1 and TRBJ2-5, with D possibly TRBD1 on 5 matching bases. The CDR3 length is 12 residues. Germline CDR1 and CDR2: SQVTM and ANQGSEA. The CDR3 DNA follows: TGCAGCGTTGGCGACAGACAAGAGACCCACTACTTC. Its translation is CSVGDRQETHYF.

In nucleotides, the CDR3 is TGTGCCAGCAACCGGTTTACCTACGAGCAGTACTTC. Translating gives CASNRFTYEQYF. The chain has TRBV5-6 and TRBJ2-7, with D hard to call. The CDR3 covers 12 residues. From germline, CDR1 is SGHDT and CDR2 YYEEEE. V lost 6 bases, J lost 2 bases, and 9 bases lay in between.

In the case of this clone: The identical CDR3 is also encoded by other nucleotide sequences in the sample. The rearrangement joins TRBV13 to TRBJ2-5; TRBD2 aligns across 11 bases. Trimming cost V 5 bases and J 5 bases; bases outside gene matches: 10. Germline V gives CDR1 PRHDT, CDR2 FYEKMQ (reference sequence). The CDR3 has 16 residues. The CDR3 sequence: CASSLAGGPATETQYF. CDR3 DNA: TGTGCCAGCAGCCTAGCGGGGGGTCCTGCAACCGAGACCCAGTACTTC. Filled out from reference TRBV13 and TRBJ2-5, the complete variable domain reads AAGVIQSPRHLIKEKRETATLKCYPIPRHDTVYWYQQGPGQDPQFLISFYEKMQSDKGSIPDRFSAQQFSDYHSELNMSSLELGDSALYFCASSLAGGPATETQYFGPGTRLLVL.